Listed here are 26 T cell receptor beta chains from one sample, sequenced in a study of cytomegalovirus exposure and HLA in healthy donors. PCR was performed using 60 Vbeta and 13 Jbeta primers. TCRdb keeps only in-frame clones here, not all; method: immunoSEQ multiplex PCR. The data contain under 200,000 clones, 60% to 80% of them seen just once; the ten biggest clones take up about 7.7%. The specimen was PBMCs. The receptor source for this set is a woman aged 40 to 55 in good health and CMV-seropositive.

This clone was counted only a few times. The chain has TRBV6-1 and TRBJ2-1, with TRBD2 matching over 8 bases. The junction had 9 bases not matched to a gene; V was cut back by 2 bases and J by 0 bases. Germline CDR1 is MNHNS and CDR2 is SASEGT. CDR3 length equals 18 residues. The CDR3 sequence: CASSESSGSRSSYNEQFF. DNA of the CDR3: TGTGCCAGCAGTGAAAGCAGCGGGAGCAGGAGCTCCTACAATGAGCAGTTCTTC.

The chain couples TRBV30 to TRBJ2-7; no firm D call. Trimming took off 3 bases at V and 0 bases at J, with 6 bases between the two ends. Looked up from germline, CDR1 is GTSNPN and CDR2 is SVGIG (reference sequence). The CDR3 is made up of 12 amino acids. This CDR3 is CAWSRISYEQYF. In nucleotides, the CDR3 is TGTGCCTGGAGCAGGATCTCCTACGAGCAGTACTTC. Full variable domain (missing parts from reference TRBV30 and TRBJ2-7): SQTIHQWPATLVQPVGSPLSLECTVEGTSNPNLYWYRQAAGRGLQLLFYSVGIGQISSEVPQNLSASRPQDRQFILSSKKLLLSDSGFYLCAWSRISYEQYFGPGTRLTVT.

This sequence joins TRBV28 and TRBJ2-2, with 7 bases aligning to TRBD1. CDR1 MDHEN and CDR2 SYDVKM come from the germline V gene. This CDR3 has 16 residues. Trimming took 5 bases from V and 6 from J; bases not matched to a gene: 12. CDR3 region: CASSPGGSPISGELFF. CDR3 in DNA: TGTGCCAGCAGTCCAGGGGGTTCCCCCATCTCCGGGGAGCTGTTTTTT.

This clone was detected only a few times. V is TRBV19 and J is TRBJ1-3; maybe TRBD1 (6 bases). Deletions cut 8 bases from V and 0 bases from J, with 11 bases between. Germline V gene data show CDR1 as LNHDA and CDR2 as SQIVND (reference sequence). There are 14 residues in the CDR3. The CDR3, as DNA: TGTGCCAGTTACAGGGCTTTCTCTGGAAACACCATATATTTT. It specifies CASYRAFSGNTIYF.

The V and J genes are TRBV7-9 and TRBJ2-7, with D hard to call. V gave up 8 bases and J gave up 3 bases, with 14 bases separating them. The CDR3 consists of 13 residues. Germline values: CDR1 SEHNR, CDR2 FQNEAQ (reference sequence). For the CDR3, the DNA is TGTGCCAGCTCCTCGGCAGGAATCTACGAGCAGTACTTC. Translated, it gives CASSSAGIYEQYF.

This clone was counted a few times. The V and J genes are TRBV7-2 and TRBJ1-1; 9 bases fit TRBD1. V shed 2 bases and J 6 bases; nucleotides not matched to a gene: 16. CDR3 length: 18 amino acids. CDR1 is SGHTA and CDR2 is FQGNSA in the germline V gene. In DNA, the CDR3 is TGTGCCAGCAGCTTAATTGCTGGGGACAGGGATAGTGTCGCTGAAGCTTTCTTT. Amino acids: CASSLIAGDRDSVAEAFF. Complete variable domain (other parts from reference TRBV7-2 and TRBJ1-1): GAGVSQSPSNKVTEKGKDVELRCDPISGHTALYWYRQSLGQGLEFLIYFQGNSAPDKSGLPSDRFSAERTGGSVSTLTIQRTQQEDSAVYLCASSLIAGDRDSVAEAFFGQGTRLTVV.

This clone was seen only a few times. This chain links TRBV28 with TRBJ2-1; 10 nucleotides line up with TRBD2. J gave up 4 bases and V 6 bases, and 3 bases lay outside the gene matches. Per the germline V gene, CDR1 is MDHEN and CDR2 is SYDVKM. The CDR3 covers 14 residues. CDR3 residues: CASRGSGRYNEQFF. CDR3 nucleotide sequence: TGTGCCAGCAGAGGTAGCGGGAGGTACAATGAGCAGTTCTTC.

V and J are TRBV6-1 and TRBJ2-1; 8 bases agree with TRBD1. The CDR3 has 16 residues. Trimming at V came to 4 bases and at J to 2 bases, leaving 7 bases not matched to a gene. Germline CDR1 is MNHNS and CDR2 is SASEGT. CDR3 DNA: TGTGCCAGCAGTGTGAACCAGGGGGCTACCTACAATGAGCAGTTCTTC. Protein product: CASSVNQGATYNEQFF.

The chain couples TRBV7-6 to TRBJ2-5; D perhaps matches TRBD2 (7 bases). The CDR3 has 16 amino acids. Trimming cost V 5 bases and J 1 base, with 17 bases left between them. The germline CDR1 and CDR2 sequences are SGHVS and FNYEAQ. The CDR3 DNA reads TGTGCCAGCAGCCAAGGGGGGGGTCGGGGCCAAGAGACCCAGTACTTC. Translated: CASSQGGGRGQETQYF.

The chain links TRBV5-5 to TRBJ2-2; no reliable D call. The CDR3 runs 13 residues. In germline, CDR1 is SGHKS, CDR2 YYEKEE (reference sequence). The germline V and J ends were trimmed by 1 base and 8 bases, with 9 bases remaining between them. The CDR3 DNA sequence: TGTGCCAGCAGCTTGCAAGCCCTGGGGGAGCTGTTTTTT. Residues: CASSLQALGELFF.

The rearrangement uses TRBV28 and TRBJ1-1, with TRBD1 identical over 8 bases. The junction had 11 bases not matched to a gene; V was cut back by 7 bases and J by 4 bases. The CDR3 consists of 15 residues. Germline CDR1 and CDR2: MDHEN and SYDVKM. CDR3 loop: CASTRPTGATTEAFF. CDR3 DNA: TGTGCCAGCACCCGGCCGACAGGGGCGACCACTGAAGCTTTCTTT.

The CDR3 reads CASSISFPSNTEAFF. For the CDR3, the DNA is TGTGCCAGCAGCATCAGTTTTCCCAGTAACACTGAAGCTTTCTTT. The chain carries TRBV27 and TRBJ1-1; D uncertain. Trimming took 6 bases from V and 2 from J, leaving 16 bases between them. The length of the CDR3 is 15 residues. The germline V gene encodes CDR1 MNHEY and CDR2 SMNVEV (reference sequence).

The chain links TRBV19 to TRBJ1-5; tentative D call: TRBD1 (5 bases). Trimming removed 8 bases at V and 0 bases at J, with 11 bases between. This CDR3 spans 14 amino acids. Germline loops: CDR1 LNHDA, CDR2 SQIVND (reference sequence). The CDR3 spells CASGNRFSNQPQHF. CDR3 DNA: TGTGCCAGTGGCAACAGGTTTAGCAATCAGCCCCAGCATTTT.

The rearrangement joins TRBV2 to TRBJ2-5, with 10 bases matching TRBD2. The CDR3 is 16 amino acids. Germline loops: CDR1 SNHLY, CDR2 FYNNEI. V shed 1 base and J 5 bases; nucleotides not matched to a gene: 7. The CDR3 DNA reads TGTGCCAGCAGTGAAGAGCAGCGGGAGGGCTGGGAGACCCAGTACTTC. Protein product: CASSEEQREGWETQYF.

This rearrangement joins TRBV2 to TRBJ2-3; 7 bases match TRBD2. Losses at the gene ends were 3 bases for V and 2 bases for J; bases not matched to a gene: 2. Germline V gene lookup returns CDR1 SNHLY and CDR2 FYNNEI. The CDR3 is made up of 14 amino acids. DNA for the CDR3: TGTGCCAGCAGTGACCTAGCGGTCACAGATACGCAGTATTTT. Translating it yields CASSDLAVTDTQYF.

The rearrangement joins TRBV30 to TRBJ2-3, with 12 nucleotides matching TRBD2. With V trimmed by 5 bases and J by 7 bases, 7 bases remained unmatched. The CDR3 loop spans 14 amino acids. Per germline, CDR1 GTSNPN and CDR2 SVGIG (reference sequence). CDR3 sequence reads: CAWGRLAGVYTQYF. The CDR3 nucleotides are TGTGCCTGGGGGAGACTAGCGGGAGTGTATACGCAGTATTTT. Variable domain in full (rest from reference TRBV30 and TRBJ2-3): SQTIHQWPATLVQPVGSPLSLECTVEGTSNPNLYWYRQAAGRGLQLLFYSVGIGQISSEVPQNLSASRPQDRQFILSSKKLLLSDSGFYLCAWGRLAGVYTQYFGPGTRLTVL.

This clone was recorded a few times. The V and J genes are TRBV28 and TRBJ2-7; a weak D match, TRBD1 (6 bases). Trimming stripped 6 bases from V and 10 bases from J, with 16 bases between. From germline, CDR1 is MDHEN and CDR2 SYDVKM. This CDR3 is built from 12 residues. The chain's CDR3 is CASSQDRLLQYF. The CDR3 DNA reads TGTGCCAGCAGCCAAGACAGGCTGCTACAGTACTTC. Full variable domain (remainder filled in from reference TRBV28 and TRBJ2-7): DVKVTQSSRYLVKRTGEKVFLECVQDMDHENMFWYRQDPGLGLRLIYFSYDVKMKEKGDIPEGYSVSREKKERFSLILESASTNQTSMYLCASSQDRLLQYFGPGTRLTVT.

The gene calls are TRBV7-9 and TRBJ2-3; 7 bases match TRBD1. Losses at the gene ends were 7 bases for V and 5 bases for J; bases not matched to a gene: 6. This CDR3 has 13 residues. The V gene's germline CDR1 is SEHNR and CDR2 FQNEAQ (reference sequence). CDR3 in DNA: TGTGCCAGCAATCAGGGGGATGAAGATACGCAGTATTTT. Protein: CASNQGDEDTQYF.

The V and J genes are TRBV4-2 and TRBJ2-2, with TRBD2 matching 12 bases. This CDR3 contains 19 residues. Germline CDR1 and CDR2: LGHNA and YNFKEQ. V lost 6 bases to trimming and J lost 2 bases; unmatched junction nucleotides: 13. CDR3 residues: CASRKLGLAGRLNTGELFF. For the CDR3, the DNA is TGTGCCAGCAGGAAACTAGGACTAGCGGGGCGGTTAAACACCGGGGAGCTGTTTTTT.

This chain connects TRBV2 to TRBJ2-7; 8 nucleotides line up with TRBD1. V was pared by 5 bases and J by 7 bases, with 10 bases of the junction left unmatched. The V gene's germline CDR1 is SNHLY and CDR2 FYNNEI. This CDR3 contains 14 residues. CDR3 DNA sequence: TGTGCCAGCAGTCCCGGACAGGGCACATGGGAGCAGTACTTC. Its protein is CASSPGQGTWEQYF.

V is TRBV7-2 and J is TRBJ1-2; D uncertain. The CDR3 has 13 amino acids. V lost 3 bases and J lost 3, with 8 bases in between. Germline V CDR1 and CDR2: SGHTA, FQGNSA. CDR3 loop: CASSFGVYYGYTF. CDR3 in DNA: TGTGCCAGCAGCTTCGGGGTGTACTATGGCTACACCTTC.

The chain joins TRBV9 to TRBJ1-4, with D hard to call. The V gene's germline CDR1 is SGDLS and CDR2 YYNGEE. The CDR3 has 13 residues. Trimming took off 0 bases at V and 6 bases at J, with 6 bases between the two ends. The CDR3 protein is CASSVATDEKLFF. The CDR3 region has the DNA TGTGCCAGCAGCGTAGCTACGGATGAAAAACTGTTTTTT.

The chain uses TRBV28 and TRBJ2-1; 8 bases are a match to TRBD2. The CDR3 extends over 15 amino acids. The germline gives CDR1 MDHEN, CDR2 SYDVKM. V shed 7 bases, J shed 1 base, and the junction held 6 bases outside the gene matches. The chain's CDR3 is CASTGGRESYNEQFF. CDR3 DNA: TGTGCCAGCACGGGAGGGAGGGAGTCCTACAATGAGCAGTTCTTC.

This clone was found a few times. The J gene is TRBJ2-7, the V gene TRBV6-5; tentative D call: TRBD1 (5 bases). CDR3 length: 12 amino acids. Germline V lookup: CDR1 MNHEY, CDR2 SVGAGI. Deletions cut 6 bases from V and 10 bases from J, with 16 bases between. CDR3 sequence reads: CASRRPQGNQYF. The CDR3 DNA reads as TGTGCCAGCAGACGCCCCCAGGGTAACCAGTACTTC.

This clone was observed a handful of times. This chain links TRBV15 with TRBJ2-7; a weak D match, TRBD2 (6 bases). The germline V and J ends were trimmed by 0 bases and 6 bases, with 12 bases remaining between them. Germline V lookup: CDR1 LNHNV, CDR2 YYDKDF (reference sequence). The CDR3 extends over 14 amino acids. This chain's CDR3 is CATSRDREVGEQYF. CDR3 DNA: TGTGCCACCAGCAGAGATAGGGAGGTAGGCGAGCAGTACTTC.

This clone was seen only once. This chain uses TRBV5-4 with TRBJ2-3; 9 bases are shared with TRBD1. The trim removed 0 bases at V and 3 bases at J, leaving 8 bases unmatched. There are 17 residues in the CDR3. The V gene's germline CDR1 is SGHNT and CDR2 YYREEE (reference sequence). CDR3 sequence reads: CASSLGGTGFPTDTQYF. The CDR3, as DNA: TGTGCCAGCAGCTTGGGAGGGACAGGGTTTCCTACAGATACGCAGTATTTT.